This is a list of T cell receptor beta chains from one sample in a study of identical twins. TCRdb processed the 5' RACE reads anew with MiXCR; each CDR3 protein has one entry. This table holds hundreds of thousands of distinct CDR3 sequences, 7.5% to 9.5% found once. These same data were also listed under a study on yellow fever vaccine responses in identical twins.

Source material: CD8+ T cells sorted from blood. Every receptor here comes from a woman aged 18-35 years in good health. CDR3s include the opening cysteine and the closing phenylalanine or tryptophan. A D gene is named only where the DNA matches it firmly. Rows may omit the clone size; those that give it use once, few, many or a size class.

clone size,J gene,V gene,D gene,CDR3 DNA,CDR3 protein
few,TRBJ2-1,TRBV11-1,.,TGTGCCAGCAGCTTAGAGGGACAACCGGAAACTAGGGTCTATGAGCAGTTCTTC,CASSLEGQPETRVYEQFF
many,TRBJ2-5,TRBV11-1,.,TGTGCCAGCAGCTTAGGAGCAGTTCGAGAGACCCAGTACTTC,CASSLGAVRETQYF
few,TRBJ2-1,TRBV7-8,.,TGTGCCAGCAGCCTAGGACCAGGGGCCAACAATGAGCAGTTCTTC,CASSLGPGANNEQFF
few,TRBJ1-3,TRBV4-1,TRBD1,TGCGCCAGCAGCCAAGATTCCGGGACAGGGGCGATTCCCTCTGGAAACACCATATATTTT,CASSQDSGTGAIPSGNTIYF
many,TRBJ2-1,TRBV6-4,.,TGTGCCAGCAGTGACGAGGCCGGGGAGGGGGATGAGCAGTTCTTC,CASSDEAGEGDEQFF
few,TRBJ2-2,TRBV24-1,.,TGTGCCACCAGTGTACGGGGGGCTTTCACCGGGGAGCTGTTTTTT,CATSVRGAFTGELFF
few,TRBJ1-1,TRBV6-5,.,TGTGCCAGCAGTTACTTCGGCAGTATGAACACTGAAGCTTTCTTT,CASSYFGSMNTEAFF
many,TRBJ1-1,TRBV29-1,.,TGCAGCGTTGAATCGTCAGGGCGGTTTGCGGGTGAAGCTTTCTTT,CSVESSGRFAGEAFF
many,TRBJ2-1,TRBV2,.,TGTGCCAGCAGTGAGTGGGAACACAATGAGCAGTTCTTC,CASSEWEHNEQFF
few,TRBJ2-7,TRBV2,.,TGTGCCAGCGGCGGGGACTCCGCCTACGAGCAGTACTTC,CASGGDSAYEQYF
many,TRBJ1-5,TRBV11-1,TRBD1,TGTGCCAGCAGCGCAAGTCAGGGGGTTAATAGCAATCAGCCCCAGCATTTT,CASSASQGVNSNQPQHF
many,TRBJ2-1,TRBV12-3/TRBV12-4,.,TGTGCCAGCAGTTTAATAAATGAGCAGTTCTTC,CASSLINEQFF
few,TRBJ2-5,TRBV13,TRBD1,TGTGCCAGCAGCACCCGACAGGGCCAAGAGACCCAGTACTTC,CASSTRQGQETQYF
many,TRBJ1-1,TRBV7-8,.,TGTGCCAGCACCTATGTTGGGGGTGGCACTGAAGCTTTCTTT,CASTYVGGGTEAFF
.,TRBJ2-2,TRBV11-2,TRBD2,TGTGCCAGCAGTCTAACTAGCGGGGGATACACCGGGGAGCTGTTTTTT,CASSLTSGGYTGELFF
.,TRBJ2-3,TRBV2,TRBD2,TGTGCCAGCACCACGAGCGGGGGGGCCACAGATACGCAGTATTTT,CASTTSGGATDTQYF
many,TRBJ2-3,TRBV7-9,.,TGTGCCAGCAGCCCACCAGGAAGCACAGATACGCAGTATTTT,CASSPPGSTDTQYF
.,TRBJ2-7,TRBV25-1,TRBD2,TGTGCCAGCAGTGAGGGGAGGGCCTTTTTCGAGCAGTACTTC,CASSEGRAFFEQYF
.,TRBJ2-1,TRBV6-1,TRBD2,TGTGCCAGCAGTGGCACTAGCGGAGGAAGGAATGAGCAGTTCTTC,CASSGTSGGRNEQFF
few,TRBJ1-2,TRBV20-1,TRBD1,TGCAGTGCTGGCCAGGGGGCCTCTCCTCATGGCTACACCTTC,CSAGQGASPHGYTF
many,TRBJ2-5,TRBV5-1,.,TGCGCCAGCAGCTTACTAGAGGAGACCCAGTACTTC,CASSLLEETQYF
many,TRBJ2-1,TRBV5-1,TRBD1,TGCGCCAGCCAGGGGGCACGTGAGCAGTTCTTC,CASQGAREQFF